The text below deals with one TCR beta chain. What antigen it recognizes has not been identified. Per-base qualities were not stored, and no clone one base away is much larger. These data are taken from a study of OX40 agonist ivuxolimab in advanced cancers. About the study as a whole: Ivuxolimab, which targeted the costimulatory receptor OX40 (CD134), was an agonistic, fully human IgG2 monoclonal antibody. Intravenous ivuxolimab was administered to patients every 2 weeks at six dose levels: 0.01, 0.1, 0.3, 1.5, 3 and 10 mg/kg. Of the roughly 50 dose-escalation patients, hepatocellular carcinoma was present in about 20, melanoma in approximately 15, renal cell carcinoma in 9 and head and neck cancer in 9. In the dose-escalation cohort, 82.7% of patients were male, and the mean age was around 60 years with a range of roughly 20 to 80. Patients were allowed to have had prior anti-PD-1, anti-PD-L1 or anti-CTLA-4 therapy, and approximately 40% of the dose-escalation patients had been treated with checkpoint inhibitors. Partial responses were achieved by three dose-escalation patients, of whom one had hepatocellular carcinoma and two had cutaneous melanoma. Peripheral TCRbeta sequencing was intended to test whether TCR sequence diversity was altered and clonal T-cell expansion was caused by ivuxolimab. The paper describes the monotherapy dose-escalation part (N of about 55 patients) of the phase I trial of ivuxolimab.

Genomic DNA was isolated from the sorted cells so that the TCRbeta CDR3 region could be sequenced. TCRbeta CDR3 regions were sequenced using the immunoSEQ Assay. The table comes from immuneACCESS by way of TCRdb, which keeps in-frame sequences with V and J called. Part of the clones is missing from these tables; in studies checked, under half for an unresolved V gene and the rest for unknown reasons. The sample table lists over 40,000 clones, approximately 80% of them with a count of one. The ten top clones hold 5% to 6% of the sample. CDR1 and CDR2, per the germline V gene, are SGHVS and FNYEAQ. Measured from the cysteine to the phenylalanine, the CDR3 is 13 residues long. The read is trimmed to its CDR3 DNA, 39 bases read in frame from base 1. V lost 5 bases and J lost 3 bases, and the count of bases not matched to a germline gene is 4. The trial excluded patients who had a history of autoimmune disease or were on systemic immunosuppression. Peripheral blood for TCR sequencing was collected from all dose cohorts at baseline, on cycle 4 day 1, and on cycle 7 day 1. The samples were taken from a phase I, first-in-human, multicenter, open-label dose-escalation trial of ivuxolimab. The trial enrolled adults with locally advanced or metastatic head and neck squamous cell, hepatocellular, melanoma or renal cell carcinoma. Before TCR sequencing, CD4+ T cells and CD8+ T cells were sorted from peripheral blood as separate populations.

General study outcomes and caveats: Low levels of normalized T-cell clonal expansion were also seen in some patients who did not respond. In the 0.1-3.0 mg/kg groups, partial responders were among the patients with the lowest normalized peripheral clonal expansion, particularly in CD8+ T cells. The antigen specificity of the clonally expanded peripheral T cells was not determined. At doses of 0.1 to 3.0 mg/kg, clonal expansion of both CD4+ and CD8+ blood T cells was observed from baseline to week 6. After ivuxolimab, expanded clones were on average more numerous among CD8+ T cells than among CD4+ T cells.

The receptor comes from an adult with an advanced solid tumor such as melanoma, head and neck, liver or kidney cancer. The sample was CD4+ or CD8+ T cells sorted from blood, taken in a trial of the OX40 agonist ivuxolimab. The V and J genes are TRBV7-6 and TRBJ2-7; 7 bases in between match TRBD1. The CDR3 corresponds to CASSPRQGYEQYF. The DNA sequence is given as TGTGCCAGCAGCCCTAGACAGGGCTACGAGCAGTACTTC.